The 30 T cell receptor beta chains below were found in one sample sequenced in a study of blood T cell repertoires in COVID-19. Clones were read by immunoSEQ multiplex PCR, and TCRdb kept only the in-frame ones, dropping some. The table lists 130,000 to 150,000 clones, about 80% of them singletons, with 3.5% in the top ten. Material for sequencing was peripheral blood. The receptors stem from a man between 65 and 80 years old who had recovered from COVID-19.

The V call is TRBV29-1, the J call TRBJ2-7; TRBD1 agrees at 8 bases. The trim removed 5 bases at V and 2 bases at J, leaving 5 bases unmatched. This CDR3 spans 13 amino acids. Germline lookup yields CDR1 SQVTM and CDR2 ANQGSEA. CDR3 DNA: TGCAGCGTTTTAGGGACAGGTACCTACGAGCAGTACTTC. Translating it yields CSVLGTGTYEQYF.

Concerning this clone itself: One junction end disagrees with the germline gene, perhaps due to a read error. The chain carries TRBV5-1 and TRBJ1-1; weak D call: TRBD1 (5 bases). The CDR3 is 15 residues long. CDR1 and CDR2 (germline): SGHRS, YFSETQ. In DNA, the CDR3 is TGCGCCAGCAGATTGGAAGCAGGGAAGAACACTGAAGCTTTCTTT. It yields the protein CASRLEAGKNTEAFF.

This clone has only a few counts. This chain connects TRBV12-5 to TRBJ1-1; weak D call: TRBD1 (6 bases). Germline V lookup: CDR1 LGHNT, CDR2 FRNRAP. This CDR3 is built from 11 residues. V lost 3 bases and J lost 8, with 7 bases in between. In DNA, the CDR3 is TGTGCTAGTGGTTTTGACAGGGAAGCTTTCTTT. This codes for CASGFDREAFF.

This chain connects TRBV28 to TRBJ2-7, with D maybe TRBD2 (6 bases). Trimming took off 4 bases at V and 1 base at J, with 11 bases between the two ends. CDR3 size: 14 residues. Germline V gene data show CDR1 as MDHEN and CDR2 as SYDVKM. The CDR3 loop reads CASSWEGTSYEQYF. The DNA of the CDR3 is TGTGCCAGCAGTTGGGAAGGGACTTCCTACGAGCAGTACTTC.

DNA of the CDR3: TGTGCCAGCAGTGAACTAGTACTACCATCGGTTAGGGAGCTGTTTTTT. It yields the protein CASSELVLPSVRELFF. This chain uses TRBV6-1 with TRBJ2-2; no reliable D call. The CDR3 covers 16 residues. Germline CDR1 MNHNS, CDR2 SASEGT. V lost 2 bases and J lost 9, with 19 bases in between.

CDR3 DNA sequence: TGTGCCAGCAGCGTCACAGTTGGCACAGATACGCAGTATTTT. Protein: CASSVTVGTDTQYF. V is TRBV5-4 and J is TRBJ2-3; D uncertain. The CDR3 covers 14 residues. Germline V gene lookup returns CDR1 SGHNT and CDR2 YYREEE (reference sequence). The ends were cut back, 4 bases at V and 1 base at J, with 10 bases in the middle.

The chain links TRBV5-1 to TRBJ1-1, with D perhaps matching TRBD1 (5 bases). Germline loops: CDR1 SGHRS, CDR2 YFSETQ. The CDR3 has 14 residues. Trimming cost V 4 bases and J 0 bases, with 10 bases left between them. CDR3 region: CASSQPGVNTEAFF. In nucleotides, the CDR3 is TGCGCCAGCAGCCAACCGGGGGTGAACACTGAAGCTTTCTTT.

This chain links TRBV7-2 with TRBJ2-1, with D unresolved. Looked up from germline, CDR1 is SGHTA and CDR2 is FQGNSA. There are 15 residues in the CDR3. V was shortened by 0 bases and J by 0 bases, with 6 bases between the two germline ends. In nucleotides, the CDR3 is TGTGCCAGCAGCTTAGCTCGCGGCTCCTACAATGAGCAGTTCTTC. Encoded protein: CASSLARGSYNEQFF.

The genes are TRBV3-1 (or the pseudogene TRBV3-2) and TRBJ1-4; 10 bases map to TRBD1. The CDR3 has 17 residues. Germline CDR1 LGHDT, CDR2 YNNKEL (reference sequence). The V gene end was trimmed by 5 bases and the J gene end by 8 bases; junction bases not matched to a gene: 14. The DNA of the CDR3 is TGTGCCAGCAGCTTTAACCGGGACAGGGGTCGTGGAGAAAAACTGTTTTTT. It yields the protein CASSFNRDRGRGEKLFF.

CDR3 in DNA: TGTGCCAGCAGTTTCTTTCCCGGGGAGCTGTTTTTT. Its protein is CASSFFPGELFF. J is TRBJ2-2 and V is TRBV27; D uncertain. Germline CDR1 reads MNHEY; CDR2 reads SMNVEV (reference sequence). The V end lost 3 bases, the J end lost 6 bases, and 5 bases lay between the germline ends. The CDR3 has 12 residues.

The chain joins TRBV18 to TRBJ2-7, with D unresolved. Trimming shortened V by 0 bases and J by 3 bases, and 12 bases separated the two germline ends. Germline V gene sequence: CDR1 KGHSH, CDR2 LQKENI. This CDR3 is 15 amino acids long. The CDR3 here is CASSPPAQSFYEQYF. DNA for the CDR3: TGTGCCAGCTCACCACCGGCACAGTCATTCTACGAGCAGTACTTC.

J is TRBJ2-1 and V is TRBV10-3; TRBD2 is a possible D gene (5 bases). CDR3 size: 14 residues. Per germline, CDR1 ENHRY and CDR2 SYGVKD. V was trimmed by 3 bases and J by 8 bases, leaving 14 bases between them. CDR3: CAISDPTGLHEQFF. The DNA for the CDR3 is TGTGCCATCAGTGACCCGACCGGACTGCATGAGCAGTTCTTC.

The chain carries TRBV3-1 (or the pseudogene TRBV3-2) and TRBJ2-3; 10 bases are a match to TRBD2. The V segment lost 2 bases and the J segment 4 bases; nucleotides outside the gene matches: 0. Germline V gene sequence: CDR1 LGHDT, CDR2 YNNKEL (reference sequence). CDR3 length equals 14 residues. CDR3 sequence reads: CASSQLAGADTQYF. CDR3 nucleotide sequence: TGTGCCAGCAGCCAACTAGCGGGAGCAGATACGCAGTATTTT.

This chain connects TRBV7-3 to TRBJ2-2; D perhaps matches TRBD1 (6 bases). CDR1 SGHTA and CDR2 FQGTGA come from the germline V gene. This CDR3 comprises 14 residues. V lost 6 bases, J lost 2 bases, and 10 bases lay in between. The CDR3, as DNA: TGTGCCAGCAGACCGGACAGTAACACCGGGGAGCTGTTTTTT. Amino acid sequence: CASRPDSNTGELFF.

The chain couples TRBV28 to TRBJ2-7, with 9 bases identical to TRBD2. J gave up 6 bases and V 6 bases, and 9 bases lay outside the gene matches. The CDR3 has 14 amino acids. From germline, CDR1 is MDHEN and CDR2 SYDVKM. The DNA for the CDR3 is TGTGCCAGCAGGGTAGCGGGAGTCGGCGGCGAGCAGTACTTC. Translating gives CASRVAGVGGEQYF.

The chain links TRBV7-9 to TRBJ2-7, with 8 bases that match TRBD1. The V gene's germline CDR1 is SEHNR and CDR2 FQNEAQ (reference sequence). The CDR3 sequence is 15 residues long. V lost 7 bases, J lost 1 base, and 9 bases stayed unmatched. The CDR3 is CASIYRGSPSYEQYF. CDR3 DNA: TGTGCCAGCATTTACAGGGGGTCCCCATCCTACGAGCAGTACTTC.

This chain connects TRBV28 to TRBJ2-5, with D tentatively TRBD1 (5 bases). The CDR3 extends over 12 amino acids. Germline V gene sequence: CDR1 MDHEN, CDR2 SYDVKM. The ends were cut back, 2 bases at V and 7 bases at J, with 8 bases in the middle. CDR3 nucleotides: TGTGCCAGCAGTTTAAACAGGCCGACCCAGTACTTC. This encodes CASSLNRPTQYF.

This sequence joins TRBV11-2 and TRBJ2-7; a weak D match, TRBD2 (5 bases). Per germline, CDR1 SGHAT and CDR2 FQNNGV. V lost 0 bases, J lost 0 bases, and 12 bases lay in between. The CDR3 consists of 16 residues. The CDR3 here is CASSLDPSPSSYEQYF. In DNA, the CDR3 is TGTGCCAGCAGCTTAGATCCTAGCCCCTCCTCCTACGAGCAGTACTTC.

This clone was counted only a few times. The chain couples TRBV5-8 to TRBJ2-3; 8 bases align to TRBD2. This CDR3 region has 14 residues. Germline loops: CDR1 SGHTS, CDR2 YDEGEE. V trimming: 0 bases; J trimming: 3 bases; junction bases outside the gene matches: 0. DNA of the CDR3: TGTGCCAGCAGCTTGGCTAGCGGGACAGATACGCAGTATTTT. This sequence encodes CASSLASGTDTQYF.

The chain combines TRBV6-5 with TRBJ2-2; a possible D gene is TRBD2 (5 bases). Trimming took 2 bases from V and 7 from J, leaving 11 bases between them. The CDR3 totals 14 residues. Germline V gives CDR1 MNHEY, CDR2 SVGAGI. The CDR3 DNA reads as TGTGCCAGCAGTTACGAGGGAGCGTTCGGGGAGCTGTTTTTT. It is translated as CASSYEGAFGELFF.

The chain links TRBV30 to TRBJ2-7; 11 nucleotides agree with TRBD2. Germline-derived CDR1 and CDR2 are GTSNPN and SVGIG (reference sequence). V dropped 2 bases and J dropped 6; count of bases not matched to a gene: 12. This CDR3 is built from 16 residues. CDR3 in DNA: TGTGCCTGGAGTCATCGTATAGGACTAGCGGGTTCCGAGCAGTACTTC. Translated: CAWSHRIGLAGSEQYF.

The chain is built from TRBV14 and TRBJ2-7; 9 bases fit TRBD2. The V gene's germline CDR1 is SGHDN and CDR2 FVKESK. The V gene end was trimmed by 4 bases and the J gene end by 3 bases; junction bases not matched to a gene: 4. The CDR3 has 14 amino acids. For the CDR3, the DNA is TGTGCCAGCAGCCTAGTAGCGGGAGACTACGAGCAGTACTTC. Translated: CASSLVAGDYEQYF.

The chain is built from TRBV4-1 and TRBJ2-2, with 7 bases identical to TRBD2. V was pared by 2 bases and J by 2 bases, with 11 bases of the junction left unmatched. The CDR3 spans 18 residues. CDR1 is MGHRA and CDR2 is YSYEKL in the germline V gene. The CDR3 nucleotides are TGCGCCAGCAGCCAACCCTACTCCGGGACTACTAACACCGGGGAGCTGTTTTTT. This encodes CASSQPYSGTTNTGELFF.

The DNA of the CDR3 is TGCGCCAGCAGCCAAGATGGGACAGGGGGTGGACTTGAGCAGTTCTTC. This gives the protein CASSQDGTGGGLEQFF. This rearrangement joins TRBV4-3 to TRBJ2-1, with 11 bases identical to TRBD1. Germline CDR1 LGHNA, CDR2 YSLEER. The trim removed 0 bases at V and 9 bases at J, leaving 7 bases unmatched. The CDR3 is made up of 16 amino acids.

The table lists this clone with a few counts. The rearrangement links TRBV4-1 to TRBJ2-7, with D possibly TRBD2 on 6 matching bases. The CDR3 is 17 residues long. The germline gives CDR1 MGHRA, CDR2 YSYEKL. Trimming left V 0 bases short and J 0 bases short, with 15 bases between. This chain's CDR3 is CASSQEGSGLSSYEQYF. DNA of the CDR3: TGCGCCAGCAGCCAAGAGGGGAGCGGGCTAAGCTCCTACGAGCAGTACTTC.

This clone was counted once. The rearrangement uses TRBV9 and TRBJ1-3; maybe TRBD1 (5 bases). V gave up 0 bases and J gave up 0 bases, with 10 bases separating them. Germline V gene sequence: CDR1 SGDLS, CDR2 YYNGEE. This CDR3 spans 16 amino acids. The CDR3: CASSVGGHISGNTIYF. CDR3 DNA: TGTGCCAGCAGCGTAGGTGGACACATCTCTGGAAACACCATATATTTT. The whole variable domain, remainder taken from reference TRBV9 and TRBJ1-3, is DSGVTQTPKHLITATGQRVTLRCSPRSGDLSVYWYQQSLDQGLQFLIQYYNGEERAKGNILERFSAQQFPDLHSELNLSSLELGDSALYFCASSVGGHISGNTIYFGEGSWLTVV.

V usage is TRBV3-1 (or the pseudogene TRBV3-2) and J usage is TRBJ2-7; 8 positions agree with TRBD2. The germline V gene encodes CDR1 LGHDT and CDR2 YNNKEL (reference sequence). The CDR3 length is 15 residues. V was clipped by 3 bases and J by 2 bases; unmatched bases: 6. The CDR3 region has the DNA TGTGCCAGCAGCCAGGTACGAGCGGGGGCCTACGAGCAGTACTTC. As protein: CASSQVRAGAYEQYF.

The rearrangement joins TRBV11-2 to TRBJ2-7; possibly TRBD1 for D (6 bases). Germline loops: CDR1 SGHAT, CDR2 FQNNGV. This CDR3 spans 13 amino acids. V lost 3 bases and J lost 3, with 9 bases in between. CDR3: CASSFGQSYEQYF. CDR3 nucleotides: TGTGCCAGCAGCTTCGGACAGAGCTACGAGCAGTACTTC.

The J gene is TRBJ2-2, the V gene TRBV4-1, with a tentative D call TRBD1 (5 bases). Germline CDR1 MGHRA, CDR2 YSYEKL. Trimming stripped 3 bases from V and 9 bases from J, with 11 bases between. The CDR3 contains 13 residues. The CDR3 sequence is CASSQGPLRELFF. The CDR3 DNA sequence: TGCGCCAGCAGCCAGGGGCCCCTCCGGGAGCTGTTTTTT.

The gene calls are TRBV5-1 and TRBJ2-7; TRBD1 agrees at 8 bases. V shed 4 bases, J shed 5 bases, and the junction held 11 bases outside the gene matches. Per the germline V gene, CDR1 is SGHRS and CDR2 is YFSETQ. CDR3 size: 15 residues. The CDR3: CASSAPTGTGNEQYF. The CDR3 region has the DNA TGCGCCAGCAGCGCACCCACCGGGACAGGAAACGAGCAGTACTTC.